One sample yielded the 30 T cell receptor beta chains listed below, sequenced in a study of shared clonotypes between healthy human individuals. Produced via immunoSEQ multiplex PCR; TCRdb's table is partial and in-frame only. The profile shows over 2 million clones, 85% to 95% of them singletons. The sample was naive CD4+ T cells from PBMCs. Documented subset: CD45RA+ positively selected. These receptor sequences come from a man aged 18-30 years in good health. Some clones in this sample may be carry-over from other donors' samples.

This chain's CDR3 is CASSLSPIGSTEAFF. The CDR3 DNA follows: TGCGCCAGCAGCTTGTCCCCAATAGGGAGCACTGAAGCTTTCTTT. V and J are TRBV5-1 and TRBJ1-1; D uncertain. V was trimmed by 1 base and J by 4 bases, leaving 14 bases between them. Germline CDR1 is SGHRS and CDR2 is YFSETQ. The CDR3 has 15 residues.

To note about this clone: Other DNA sequences within the sample encode an identical CDR3. V is TRBV19 and J is TRBJ2-1; D is ambiguous. CDR1 and CDR2 (germline): LNHDA, SQIVND (reference sequence). CDR3 length equals 11 residues. The V end was cut by 1 base, the J end by 9 bases, with 4 bases between. The CDR3 sequence: CASSIGGEQFF. The CDR3 DNA is TGTGCCAGTAGTATAGGAGGTGAGCAGTTCTTC. Drawing the rest from reference TRBV19 and TRBJ2-1, the complete variable domain is DGGITQSPKYLFRKEGQNVTLSCEQNLNHDAMYWYRQDPGQGLRLIYYSQIVNDFQKGDIAEGYSVSREKKESFPLTVTSAQKNPTAFYLCASSIGGEQFFGPGTRLTVL.

This chain joins TRBV7-2 and TRBJ1-3; D possibly corresponds to TRBD1 (6 bases). Germline CDR1 SGHTA, CDR2 FQGNSA. Trimming removed 1 base at V and 9 bases at J, with 19 bases between. The CDR3 extends over 16 amino acids. The CDR3 here is CASSLELRGLGGTIYF. CDR3 sequence (DNA): TGTGCCAGCAGCTTAGAGCTACGGGGGCTTGGTGGCACCATATATTTT. The whole variable domain, remainder taken from reference TRBV7-2 and TRBJ1-3, is GAGVSQSPSNKVTEKGKDVELRCDPISGHTALYWYRQSLGQGLEFLIYFQGNSAPDKSGLPSDRFSAERTGGSVSTLTIQRTQQEDSAVYLCASSLELRGLGGTIYFGEGSWLTVV.

This chain joins TRBV6-6 and TRBJ1-4; perhaps TRBD1 as D (5 bases). Germline values: CDR1 MNHNY, CDR2 SVGAGI (reference sequence). V was trimmed by 5 bases and J by 13 bases, leaving 17 bases between them. There are 13 residues in the CDR3. The CDR3 reads CASSLVRELRLFF. In nucleotides, the CDR3 is TGTGCCAGCAGTCTTGTCAGGGAGTTAAGACTGTTTTTT.

The V and J genes are TRBV7-2 and TRBJ2-7; 10 nucleotides align to TRBD1. Germline V gives CDR1 SGHTA, CDR2 FQGNSA. The J segment lost 2 bases and the V segment lost 5 bases, leaving 6 bases of the junction unmatched. The CDR3 is 15 residues long. As DNA, the CDR3 is TGTGCCAGCAGCATAACCGGGACAGGGGCCTACGAGCAGTACTTC. Residues: CASSITGTGAYEQYF.

The V and J genes are TRBV19 and TRBJ2-4, with 9 bases identical to TRBD1. The CDR3 covers 14 residues. V gave up 4 bases and J gave up 6 bases; unmatched junction bases: 4. The germline V gene has CDR1 LNHDA and CDR2 SQIVND (reference sequence). CDR3 bases: TGTGCCAGTAGTAAGTTGGACAGGGGAAACATTCAGTACTTC. It specifies CASSKLDRGNIQYF.

This chain uses TRBV10-3 with TRBJ2-5; tentative D call: TRBD2 (5 bases). The V gene lost 3 bases and the J gene lost 4 bases, with 12 bases spanning the gap. CDR3 length equals 14 residues. Germline V gene lookup returns CDR1 ENHRY and CDR2 SYGVKD. DNA of the CDR3: TGTGCCATCAGTGAAGGTGGAGGAACAGAGACCCAGTACTTC. It translates to CAISEGGGTETQYF.

Note on this clone: This sample also contains other DNA sequences that code for the same CDR3. This chain connects TRBV10-3 to TRBJ1-5; 7 bases agree with TRBD1. Trimming took 6 bases from V and 4 from J; bases not matched to a gene: 3. This CDR3 spans 13 amino acids. Germline CDR1 is ENHRY and CDR2 is SYGVKD. The CDR3 bases are TGTGCCATCAGGGGGACAGAGAATCAGCCCCAGCATTTT. Encoded protein: CAIRGTENQPQHF.

This clone came up once. This chain uses TRBV25-1 with TRBJ1-1; unclear D gene. The CDR3 loop spans 11 amino acids. V was clipped by 6 bases and J by 6 bases, with 8 bases between them. Germline CDR1 MGHDK, CDR2 SYGVNS. The CDR3 DNA sequence: TGTGCCAGCAGAGGGATGGCTGAAGCTTTCTTT. It codes for CASRGMAEAFF.

The J gene is TRBJ1-5, the V gene TRBV6-6; D is unresolved. V gave up 0 bases and J gave up 4 bases, with 7 bases separating them. Looked up from germline, CDR1 is MNHNY and CDR2 is SVGAGI (reference sequence). The CDR3 loop spans 14 amino acids. In DNA form, the CDR3 reads TGTGCCAGCAGTTACTCGGGAGTTAATCAGCCCCAGCATTTT. Protein product: CASSYSGVNQPQHF.

V and J are TRBV12-1 and TRBJ1-4; the table's TRBD1 call for D was not verified on the DNA. TRBV12-1 is deemed a pseudogene. This CDR3 spans 17 amino acids. CDR3: CASSFQGLRVSCEKLFF. CDR3 in DNA: TGTGCCAGCAGCTTTCAGGGTTTGAGAGTTTCTTGTGAAAAACTGTTTTTT.

This chain links TRBV28 with TRBJ2-7, with D maybe TRBD2 (6 bases). This CDR3 contains 15 residues. V was clipped by 3 bases and J by 3 bases, with 15 bases between them. Germline V gene lookup returns CDR1 MDHEN and CDR2 SYDVKM. CDR3 bases: TGTGCCAGCAGTTTGGGGGGTCCCAGTCTCTACGAGCAGTACTTC. Protein sequence: CASSLGGPSLYEQYF. Looking up the rest from reference TRBV28 and TRBJ2-7 gives the full variable domain: DVKVTQSSRYLVKRTGEKVFLECVQDMDHENMFWYRQDPGLGLRLIYFSYDVKMKEKGDIPEGYSVSREKKERFSLILESASTNQTSMYLCASSLGGPSLYEQYFGPGTRLTVT.

This clone came up once. This chain uses TRBV20-1 with TRBJ2-7, with TRBD2 matching over 7 bases. The CDR3 totals 11 residues. Germline CDR1 and CDR2: DFQATT and SNEGSKA (reference sequence). J was trimmed by 6 bases and V by 1 base; bases with no gene match: 0. The CDR3 bases are TGCAGTGCTAGAGCGGGGGGCGAGCAGTACTTC. It translates to CSARAGGEQYF.

The J gene is TRBJ1-5, the V gene TRBV5-8; D possibly corresponds to TRBD1 (5 bases). Trimming cost V 0 bases and J 6 bases, with 10 bases left between them. CDR1 is SGHTS and CDR2 is YDEGEE in the germline V gene. This CDR3 has 14 amino acids. CDR3: CASSLEAGGQPQHF. Written as DNA, the CDR3 is TGTGCCAGCAGCTTGGAGGCGGGGGGTCAGCCCCAGCATTTT.

This chain joins TRBV11-3 and TRBJ2-2, with 11 bases aligning to TRBD1. The CDR3 runs 14 residues. V trimming: 1 base; J trimming: 9 bases; junction bases outside the gene matches: 1. Germline CDR1 SGHNT, CDR2 YENEEA. The CDR3 sequence is CASSLGTGGRELFF. CDR3 DNA: TGTGCCAGCAGCTTAGGGACAGGGGGCCGGGAGCTGTTTTTT.

This clone was observed a few times. One end of the junction does not line up with germline, which may come from a read error. The V gene is TRBV28, the J gene TRBJ1-3; 9 nucleotides match TRBD1. CDR1 is MDHEN and CDR2 is SYDVKM in the germline V gene. The CDR3 length is 12 residues. CDR3 DNA: TGTGCCAGCAGTTCACCTCCTCGGGGACAGGGTTTT. Residues: CASSSPPRGQGF. Full variable domain (missing parts from reference TRBV28 and TRBJ1-3): DVKVTQSSRYLVKRTGEKVFLECVQDMDHENMFWYRQDPGLGLRLIYFSYDVKMKEKGDIPEGYSVSREKKERFSLILESASTNQTSMYLCASSSPPRGQGFGEGSWLTVV.

This sequence joins TRBV28 and TRBJ1-1, with D possibly matching TRBD1 (5 bases). Germline CDR1 MDHEN, CDR2 SYDVKM. V lost 5 bases and J 1 base, leaving 14 bases between the germline ends. This CDR3 comprises 15 residues. DNA of the CDR3: TGTGCCAGCAGTCCAACCCGGGGGTCGAACACTGAAGCTTTCTTT. It yields the protein CASSPTRGSNTEAFF. The complete variable domain, with remaining parts taken from reference TRBV28 and TRBJ1-1, reads DVKVTQSSRYLVKRTGEKVFLECVQDMDHENMFWYRQDPGLGLRLIYFSYDVKMKEKGDIPEGYSVSREKKERFSLILESASTNQTSMYLCASSPTRGSNTEAFFGQGTRLTVV.

The chain couples TRBV9 to TRBJ2-1, with D hard to call. The CDR3 extends over 13 amino acids. Germline CDR1 SGDLS, CDR2 YYNGEE. V lost 4 bases and J lost 9, with 14 bases in between. The CDR3 DNA follows: TGTGCCAGCAGCCCCGTTCCCTCGGGTGAGCAGTTCTTC. Its translation is CASSPVPSGEQFF.

The V call is TRBV28, the J call TRBJ1-5, with unresolved D. The CDR3 is 17 amino acids. V lost 7 bases to trimming and J lost 0 bases, with 19 bases between them. Germline values: CDR1 MDHEN, CDR2 SYDVKM. In DNA form, the CDR3 reads TGTGCCAGCACTTCTACCGGGCGGATTTATAGCAATCAGCCCCAGCATTTT. Protein: CASTSTGRIYSNQPQHF.

The rearrangement links TRBV6-5 to TRBJ2-1; 9 bases map to TRBD2. From germline, CDR1 is MNHEY and CDR2 SVGAGI. The CDR3 contains 15 residues. V shed 2 bases and J 3 bases; nucleotides not matched to a gene: 2. The CDR3 sequence is CASSYQRGDYNEQFF. The DNA of the CDR3 is TGTGCCAGCAGTTACCAGCGGGGGGACTACAATGAGCAGTTCTTC.

V and J are TRBV28 and TRBJ2-1, with 9 bases that match TRBD2. In germline, CDR1 is MDHEN, CDR2 SYDVKM. The CDR3 is 13 amino acids. V trimming: 8 bases; J trimming: 7 bases; junction bases outside the gene matches: 6. The chain's CDR3 is CASVAGVRNEQFF. In DNA form, the CDR3 reads TGTGCCAGCGTAGCGGGAGTTAGAAATGAGCAGTTCTTC.

The chain couples TRBV5-5 to TRBJ2-3; D gene ambiguous. The germline V gene has CDR1 SGHKS and CDR2 YYEKEE (reference sequence). The CDR3 consists of 15 residues. V lost 0 bases and J 3 bases, leaving 11 bases between the germline ends. CDR3: CASSLAGRSTDTQYF. CDR3 coding DNA: TGTGCCAGCAGCTTGGCGGGCAGATCAACAGATACGCAGTATTTT.

The gene calls are TRBV5-1 and TRBJ2-1, with D possibly being TRBD2 (6 bases). This CDR3 is built from 12 residues. Trimming took off 5 bases at V and 7 bases at J, with 10 bases between the two ends. Germline CDR1 is SGHRS and CDR2 is YFSETQ. The DNA for the CDR3 is TGCGCCAGCAGGTTTAGCGGTAATGAGCAGTTCTTC. Translated: CASRFSGNEQFF.

The chain combines TRBV28 with TRBJ2-7; D might be TRBD1 or TRBD2, each matching 6 bases. The CDR3 covers 12 residues. Between the trimmed V and J ends, which lost 9 bases and 6 bases, there was a span of 15 bases. From germline, CDR1 is MDHEN and CDR2 SYDVKM. The CDR3 DNA is TGTGCCAGTGGGGGGCAGTTTAGCGAGCAGTACTTC. Translated, it gives CASGGQFSEQYF.

The chain has TRBV28 and TRBJ1-5; the D is unclear. The V and J ends lost 1 base and 0 bases respectively, with 10 bases between them. Per germline, CDR1 MDHEN and CDR2 SYDVKM. The CDR3 length is 16 residues. The CDR3 nucleotides read TGTGCCAGCAGTTTATTAGACGGGTATAGCAATCAGCCCCAGCATTTT. Its protein is CASSLLDGYSNQPQHF.

Notes on this clone: The sample contains more than one DNA sequence encoding this CDR3. V is TRBV7-9 and J is TRBJ1-1; the D is unclear. The CDR3 totals 13 residues. Germline CDR1 reads SEHNR; CDR2 reads FQNEAQ (reference sequence). V was clipped by 6 bases and J by 3 bases, with 11 bases between them. DNA of the CDR3: TGTGCCAGCAGTTTCCGGGTGGACACTGAAGCTTTCTTT. Its translation: CASSFRVDTEAFF.

The chain links TRBV5-4 to TRBJ1-2; possibly TRBD1 for D (5 bases). The CDR3 has 13 amino acids. The germline CDR1 and CDR2 sequences are SGHNT and YYREEE (reference sequence). V was pared by 4 bases and J by 8 bases, with 15 bases between. In DNA, the CDR3 is TGTGCCAGCAGCCTAACAGGCCCGGGGGGCTACACCTTC. Translated: CASSLTGPGGYTF.

This clone was seen a single time. This sequence joins TRBV7-8 and TRBJ2-7; possible D gene TRBD2, 5 bases. V gave up 4 bases and J gave up 6 bases, with 16 bases separating them. Germline loops: CDR1 SGHVS, CDR2 FQNEAQ. The CDR3 contains 14 residues. CDR3 protein: CASSSINSGLEQYF. For the CDR3, the DNA is TGTGCCAGCAGCTCCATCAACAGCGGTCTCGAGCAGTACTTC.

This clone appeared a few times. This chain uses TRBV18 with TRBJ1-4; D is perhaps TRBD1 (6 bases). The CDR3 is 14 residues long. Germline V gives CDR1 KGHSH, CDR2 LQKENI. V lost 5 bases and J 2 bases, leaving 9 bases between the germline ends. In DNA form, the CDR3 reads TGTGCCAGCTCATTGGACAGTACTAATGAAAAACTGTTTTTT. Its translation is CASSLDSTNEKLFF.

CDR3 sequence: CASSPRGTSGLWGDTGELFF. The CDR3 coding sequence is TGTGCCAGCAGCCCAAGGGGGACTAGCGGGTTATGGGGCGACACCGGGGAGCTGTTTTTT. The rearrangement joins TRBV7-3 to TRBJ2-2; 12 bases are shared with TRBD2. V shed 5 bases and J 3 bases; nucleotides not matched to a gene: 16. CDR1 and CDR2 (germline): SGHTA, FQGTGA. The CDR3 sequence is 20 residues long.